The 27 T cell receptor beta chains in this list originate from one sample, sequenced in a study of shared clonotypes between healthy human individuals. Produced via immunoSEQ multiplex PCR; TCRdb's table is partial and in-frame only. This sample has over 1.4 million clones, with 96% found just once. Sequencing was done on a sample of naive CD4+ T cells sorted from blood. Subset meaning: CD45RA+ positively selected. All receptors derive from a man aged 30-40 years in good health.

This clone has only one observation. The CDR3 loop reads CASSLLKVVVDTQYF. The DNA of the CDR3 is TGTGCCAGCAGCCTTCTTAAGGTCGTTGTTGATACGCAGTATTTT. The V call is TRBV28, the J call TRBJ2-3; D is unresolved. V lost 6 bases and J lost 6, with 19 bases in between. The CDR3 has 15 amino acids. Germline CDR1 reads MDHEN; CDR2 reads SYDVKM.

This clone has just one count. The rearrangement links TRBV11-2 to TRBJ2-3; 7 bases agree with TRBD2. This CDR3 comprises 16 residues. V shed 5 bases, J shed 1 base, and the junction held 9 bases outside the gene matches. Germline values: CDR1 SGHAT, CDR2 FQNNGV. The CDR3 coding sequence is TGTGCCAGCAGCCACGGACGGCTAGCGGGCACAGATACGCAGTATTTT. Translated, it gives CASSHGRLAGTDTQYF.

V usage is TRBV6-1 and J usage is TRBJ1-2; D is undetermined. The V end was cut by 5 bases, the J end by 7 bases, with 11 bases between. The CDR3 loop spans 12 amino acids. Germline V gene lookup returns CDR1 MNHNS and CDR2 SASEGT. The CDR3 here is CASSRTSRGYTF. As DNA, the CDR3 is TGTGCCAGCAGTCGGACTTCGCGTGGCTACACCTTC.

Comments on this clone: The same CDR3 is also encoded by other DNA sequences in this sample. The chain links TRBV5-1 to TRBJ2-2, with TRBD2 identical over 8 bases. The V gene end was trimmed by 4 bases and the J gene end by 1 base; junction bases not matched to a gene: 3. Per the germline V gene, CDR1 is SGHRS and CDR2 is YFSETQ. The CDR3 covers 15 residues. The CDR3 protein is CASSLTSVNTGELFF. The CDR3 DNA follows: TGCGCCAGCAGCCTGACTAGCGTGAACACCGGGGAGCTGTTTTTT.

The chain employs TRBV30 and TRBJ2-1; D gene ambiguous. V shed 8 bases and J shed 7 bases, with 6 bases lying between them. There are 9 residues in the CDR3. CDR1 is GTSNPN and CDR2 is SVGIG in the germline V gene (reference sequence). The DNA of the CDR3 is TGTGCCGTGGGTAATGAGCAGTTCTTC. Translating it yields CAVGNEQFF.

This clone was seen a single time. The gene calls are TRBV9 and TRBJ2-3; D unresolved. CDR1 and CDR2 from the germline V gene are SGDLS and YYNGEE. The ends were cut back, 4 bases at V and 4 bases at J, with 13 bases in the middle. There are 14 residues in the CDR3. The CDR3 DNA is TGTGCCAGCAGCATCGGACCCCGGGCAGATACGCAGTATTTT. Protein: CASSIGPRADTQYF.

CDR3 sequence (DNA): TGTGCCATCAGCGGGGAGGGCCTCCACAATGAGCAGTTCTTC. Encoded protein: CAISGEGLHNEQFF. The genes are TRBV10-3 and TRBJ2-1; 7 positions agree with TRBD2. CDR1 and CDR2 from the germline V gene are ENHRY and SYGVKD. With 6 bases clipped from V and 5 bases from J, the junction kept 7 bases outside the gene matches. CDR3 length: 14 amino acids.

The V call is TRBV6-1, the J call TRBJ1-5, with D possibly matching TRBD1 (5 bases). V lost 7 bases to trimming and J lost 5 bases, with 15 bases between them. CDR3 size: 14 residues. Germline lookup yields CDR1 MNHNS and CDR2 SASEGT. CDR3: CASMSGKPYQPQHF. The CDR3 region has the DNA TGTGCCAGCATGTCAGGGAAGCCGTATCAGCCCCAGCATTTT.

This chain joins TRBV6-5 and TRBJ2-1, with 7 bases fitting TRBD1. The J segment lost 2 bases and the V segment lost 8 bases, leaving 3 bases of the junction unmatched. CDR1 MNHEY and CDR2 SVGAGI come from the germline V gene. The CDR3 extends over 13 amino acids. CDR3 DNA: TGTGCCAGCTACAGGGGAGCCTACAATGAGCAGTTCTTC. Translation: CASYRGAYNEQFF.

The rearrangement links TRBV5-4 to TRBJ1-1; 8 bases match TRBD1. The CDR3 spans 14 residues. From germline, CDR1 is SGHNT and CDR2 YYREEE (reference sequence). V was clipped by 3 bases and J by 4 bases; unmatched bases: 5. The CDR3 nucleotides read TGTGCCAGCAGCTCCGGACAGGGCGTCACTGAAGCTTTCTTT. Protein: CASSSGQGVTEAFF. Full variable domain (outside the CDR3, taken from reference TRBV5-4 and TRBJ1-1): ETGVTQSPTHLIKTRGQQVTLRCSSQSGHNTVSWYQQALGQGPQFIFQYYREEENGRGNFPPRFSGLQFPNYSSELNVNALELDDSALYLCASSSGQGVTEAFFGQGTRLTVV.

The J gene is TRBJ1-5, the V gene TRBV28; 8 nucleotides agree with TRBD1. CDR1 is MDHEN and CDR2 is SYDVKM in the germline V gene. V was clipped by 6 bases and J by 7 bases; unmatched bases: 17. The CDR3 totals 17 residues. DNA for the CDR3: TGTGCCAGCAGGCCACGACGGACAGGGTGGGATGGCCAGCCCCAGCATTTT. Its translation: CASRPRRTGWDGQPQHF. The whole variable domain, remainder taken from reference TRBV28 and TRBJ1-5, is DVKVTQSSRYLVKRTGEKVFLECVQDMDHENMFWYRQDPGLGLRLIYFSYDVKMKEKGDIPEGYSVSREKKERFSLILESASTNQTSMYLCASRPRRTGWDGQPQHFGDGTRLSIL.

The V gene is TRBV5-1, the J gene TRBJ2-7; D uncertain. The CDR3 sequence is 14 residues long. The germline CDR1 and CDR2 sequences are SGHRS and YFSETQ. Trimming pared 0 bases from V and 3 bases from J, leaving 10 bases between. The CDR3 nucleotides are TGCGCCAGCAGCTTGGTTTGGGAAAACTACGAGCAGTACTTC. It codes for CASSLVWENYEQYF.

J is TRBJ2-2 and V is TRBV29-1; D might be TRBD1 or TRBD2, each matching 6 bases. The length of the CDR3 is 16 residues. Germline V gene sequence: CDR1 SQVTM, CDR2 ANQGSEA. V was pared by 2 bases and J by 6 bases, with 19 bases between. CDR3 region: CSVESGALGVSGELFF. The CDR3 region has the DNA TGCAGCGTTGAATCGGGGGCCCTTGGTGTGTCCGGGGAGCTGTTTTTT.

J is TRBJ2-2 and V is TRBV13; tentatively, D is TRBD2 (5 bases). CDR3 size: 14 residues. Trimming took 5 bases from V and 6 from J, leaving 13 bases between them. Germline loops: CDR1 PRHDT, CDR2 FYEKMQ (reference sequence). CDR3 amino acids: CASSRTLRAGELFF. CDR3 DNA: TGTGCCAGCAGCCGGACTCTCCGGGCCGGGGAGCTGTTTTTT.

Here the CDR3 DNA reads TGCAGTGCCGCCCGGTTGGATGCGCAGTACTTC. Its translation: CSAARLDAQYF. This rearrangement joins TRBV20-1 to TRBJ2-7; D is unclear. The CDR3 covers 11 residues. Trimming took off 6 bases at V and 9 bases at J, with 15 bases between the two ends. Germline loops: CDR1 DFQATT, CDR2 SNEGSKA (reference sequence).

The J gene is TRBJ1-1, the V gene TRBV5-6; unclear D gene. The CDR3 runs to 13 residues. With 4 bases removed from V and 6 bases from J, the gap between germline ends came to 13 bases. Germline assignment: CDR1 SGHDT and CDR2 YYEEEE. CDR3 DNA: TGTGCCAGCAGCAGGATGGCAGGTTCTGAAGCTTTCTTT. It yields the protein CASSRMAGSEAFF.

V gene TRBV6-1 combines with J gene TRBJ1-2, with D possibly TRBD1 on 5 matching bases. CDR1 MNHNS and CDR2 SASEGT come from the germline V gene. The CDR3 contains 14 residues. Trimming shortened V by 4 bases and J by 4 bases, and 13 bases separated the two germline ends. The CDR3 bases are TGTGCCAGCAGTGCAGGACATATGGGCTATGGCTACACCTTC. This sequence encodes CASSAGHMGYGYTF.

The CDR3 DNA reads TGTGCCAGCAGTGCGACTAGCGGGGCTTACCAAGAGACCCAGTACTTC. As protein: CASSATSGAYQETQYF. The chain uses TRBV6-1 and TRBJ2-5; 11 bases are a match to TRBD2. The V gene end was trimmed by 4 bases and the J gene end by 0 bases; junction bases not matched to a gene: 4. CDR3 length equals 16 residues. Germline V gene lookup returns CDR1 MNHNS and CDR2 SASEGT.

The chain links TRBV7-2 to TRBJ2-3, with no clear D. V dropped 1 base and J dropped 5 bases, with 10 bases sitting between them. Germline assignment: CDR1 SGHTA and CDR2 FQGNSA. The CDR3 runs 14 residues. CDR3 protein: CASSLEGPGDTQYF. The DNA for the CDR3 is TGTGCCAGCAGCTTAGAAGGGCCGGGAGATACGCAGTATTTT.

This clone has just one count. The gene calls are TRBV19 and TRBJ2-1; perhaps D is TRBD1 or TRBD2 (5 bases each). The CDR3 length is 14 residues. Germline V lookup: CDR1 LNHDA, CDR2 SQIVND (reference sequence). The ends were cut back, 3 bases at V and 4 bases at J, with 10 bases in the middle. The CDR3 sequence: CASSIQGRYNEQFF. For the CDR3, the DNA is TGTGCCAGTAGTATCCAGGGACGGTACAATGAGCAGTTCTTC.

This clone was seen once. Other DNA sequences in the sample encode the same CDR3. J is TRBJ2-7 and V is TRBV5-1, with D tentatively TRBD1 (6 bases). Germline V gene sequence: CDR1 SGHRS, CDR2 YFSETQ. The CDR3 is 14 residues long. With 3 bases removed from V and 2 bases from J, the gap between germline ends came to 12 bases. The DNA for the CDR3 is TGCGCCAGCAGCTCTAGGACAGCGACCTACGAGCAGTACTTC. Its protein is CASSSRTATYEQYF.

The genes are TRBV7-3 and TRBJ2-7; D is undetermined. Germline V CDR1 and CDR2: SGHTA, FQGTGA. The CDR3 runs 15 residues. Trimming took 0 bases from V and 3 from J, leaving 12 bases between them. The CDR3 DNA reads as TGTGCCAGCAGCTTAACTTCGGTCCCCAACTACGAGCAGTACTTC. Its protein is CASSLTSVPNYEQYF.

The chain carries TRBV14 and TRBJ2-1; no reliable D call. There are 13 residues in the CDR3. V was pared by 4 bases and J by 4 bases, with 8 bases between. Looked up from germline, CDR1 is SGHDN and CDR2 is FVKESK. This chain's CDR3 is CASSRQNYNEQFF. CDR3 nucleotides: TGTGCCAGCAGCCGGCAGAATTACAATGAGCAGTTCTTC.

A single count supports this clone. V and J are TRBV27 and TRBJ2-3; TRBD2 agrees at 11 bases. V shed 2 bases and J 2 bases; nucleotides not matched to a gene: 9. Per germline, CDR1 MNHEY and CDR2 SMNVEV (reference sequence). The CDR3 totals 18 residues. CDR3 bases: TGTGCCAGCAGTTTACGGGGGAGACTAGCGGGAAACACAGATACGCAGTATTTT. Encoded protein: CASSLRGRLAGNTDTQYF.

This clone came up once. The V gene is TRBV12-5, the J gene TRBJ2-1; 10 bases match TRBD1. The ends lost 4 bases at V and 10 bases at J; junction bases unmatched: 13. In germline, CDR1 is LGHNT, CDR2 FRNRAP. The CDR3 contains 16 residues. CDR3 residues: CASGSTPGTGANEQFF. In nucleotides, the CDR3 is TGTGCTAGTGGTTCGACCCCCGGGACAGGGGCTAACGAGCAGTTCTTC.

The chain couples TRBV27 to TRBJ1-2, with 8 bases fitting TRBD1. The V and J ends lost 8 bases and 4 bases, in that order; junction bases with no gene match: 9. The CDR3 is made up of 14 amino acids. CDR1 and CDR2 from the germline V gene are MNHEY and SMNVEV (reference sequence). The CDR3 reads CASRGQVERYGYTF. Here the CDR3 DNA reads TGTGCCAGCCGGGGACAGGTCGAGCGCTATGGCTACACCTTC.

With respect to this clone: In the same sample, other DNA sequences code for this CDR3. This chain uses TRBV7-9 with TRBJ1-1, with D unclear. The ends were cut back, 0 bases at V and 0 bases at J, with 8 bases in the middle. CDR3 length: 15 residues. Germline lookup yields CDR1 SEHNR and CDR2 FQNEAQ (reference sequence). CDR3 region: CASSLAGGMNTEAFF. The CDR3 coding sequence is TGTGCCAGCAGCTTAGCCGGCGGCATGAACACTGAAGCTTTCTTT.